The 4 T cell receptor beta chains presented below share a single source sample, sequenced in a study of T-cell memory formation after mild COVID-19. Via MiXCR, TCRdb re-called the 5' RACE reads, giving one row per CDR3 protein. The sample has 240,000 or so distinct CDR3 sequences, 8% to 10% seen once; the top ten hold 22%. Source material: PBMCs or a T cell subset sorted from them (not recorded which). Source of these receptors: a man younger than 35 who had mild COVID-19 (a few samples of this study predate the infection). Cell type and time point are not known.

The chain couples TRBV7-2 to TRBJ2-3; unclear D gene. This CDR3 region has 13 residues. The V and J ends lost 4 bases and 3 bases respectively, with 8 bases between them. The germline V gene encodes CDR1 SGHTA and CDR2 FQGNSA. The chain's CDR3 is CASSSITTDTQYF. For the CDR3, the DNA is TGTGCCAGCAGCTCAATAACTACAGATACGCAGTATTTT.

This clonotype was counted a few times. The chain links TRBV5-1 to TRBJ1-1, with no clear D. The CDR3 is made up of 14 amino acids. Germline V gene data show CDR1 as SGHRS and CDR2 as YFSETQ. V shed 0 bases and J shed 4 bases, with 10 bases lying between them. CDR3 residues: CASSLAAGATEAFF. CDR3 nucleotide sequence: TGCGCCAGCAGCTTGGCCGCAGGAGCCACTGAAGCTTTCTTT.

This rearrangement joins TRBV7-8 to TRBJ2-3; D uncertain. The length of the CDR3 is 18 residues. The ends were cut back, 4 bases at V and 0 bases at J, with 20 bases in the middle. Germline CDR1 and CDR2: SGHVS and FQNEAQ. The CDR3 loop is CASSSRRVTYSSTDTQYF. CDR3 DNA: TGTGCCAGCAGCTCCCGACGAGTGACATATTCTAGCACAGATACGCAGTATTTT. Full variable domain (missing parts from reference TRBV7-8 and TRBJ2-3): GAGVSQSPRYKVAKRGQDVALRCDPISGHVSLFWYQQALGQGPEFLTYFQNEAQLDKSGLPSDRFFAERPEGSVSTLKIQRTQQEDSAVYLCASSSRRVTYSSTDTQYFGPGTRLTVL.

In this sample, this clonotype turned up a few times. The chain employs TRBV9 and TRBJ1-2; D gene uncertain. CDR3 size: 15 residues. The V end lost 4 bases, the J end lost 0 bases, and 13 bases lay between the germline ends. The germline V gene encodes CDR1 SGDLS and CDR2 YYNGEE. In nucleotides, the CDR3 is TGTGCCAGCAGCTTAGACTGGGAAGCTAACTATGGCTACACCTTC. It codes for CASSLDWEANYGYTF. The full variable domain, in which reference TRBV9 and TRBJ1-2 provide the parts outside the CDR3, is DSGVTQTPKHLITATGQRVTLRCSPRSGDLSVYWYQQSLDQGLQFLIQYYNGEERAKGNILERFSAQQFPDLHSELNLSSLELGDSALYFCASSLDWEANYGYTFGSGTRLTVV.